The T cell receptor beta chain described here comes from a study of cytomegalovirus exposure and HLA in healthy donors. Study information: Caucasian-associated ancestry cluster membership applied to about 80% of approximately 420 genotyped donors. Findings of the study overall: Some V segments, including TRBV6-2 and TRBV6-3, were excluded as indistinguishable.

With respect to this clone: What it binds is not known.

Primers included in the PCR were 60 Vbeta and 13 Jbeta primers. TCRdb's table, derived via immunoSEQ multiplex PCR, lists solely in-frame clones and lacks some. This listing includes 150,000 or so clones. The CDR3 consists of 16 residues. Per germline, CDR1 GTSNPN and CDR2 SVGIG (reference sequence). With V trimmed by 5 bases and J by 3 bases, 7 bases remained unmatched. The sequenced material came from PBMCs. V and J are TRBV30 and TRBJ2-3, with TRBD2 matching over 14 bases. The receptor was isolated from a woman in her forties or fifties in good health and CMV-seronegative. CDR3 sequence (DNA): TGTGCCTGGGATAGACTAGCGGGGGGGACGACAGATACGCAGTATTTT. Its protein product is CAWDRLAGGTTDTQYF.